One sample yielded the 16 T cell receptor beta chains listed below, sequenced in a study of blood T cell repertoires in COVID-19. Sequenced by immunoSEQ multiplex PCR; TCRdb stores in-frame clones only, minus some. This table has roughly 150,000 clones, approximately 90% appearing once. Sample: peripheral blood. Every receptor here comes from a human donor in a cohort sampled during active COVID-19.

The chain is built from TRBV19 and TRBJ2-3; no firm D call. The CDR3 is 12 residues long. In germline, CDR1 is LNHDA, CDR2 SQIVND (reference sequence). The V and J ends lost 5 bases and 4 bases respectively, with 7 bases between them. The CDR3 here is CASSSSADTQYF. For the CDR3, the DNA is TGTGCCAGTAGTTCTTCCGCAGATACGCAGTATTTT. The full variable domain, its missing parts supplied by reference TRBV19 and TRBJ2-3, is DGGITQSPKYLFRKEGQNVTLSCEQNLNHDAMYWYRQDPGQGLRLIYYSQIVNDFQKGDIAEGYSVSREKKESFPLTVTSAQKNPTAFYLCASSSSADTQYFGPGTRLTVL.

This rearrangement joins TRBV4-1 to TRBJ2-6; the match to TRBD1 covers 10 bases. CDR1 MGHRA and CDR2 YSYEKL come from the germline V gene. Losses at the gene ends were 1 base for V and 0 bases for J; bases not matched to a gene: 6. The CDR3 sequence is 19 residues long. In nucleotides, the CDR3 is TGCGCCAGCAGCCAAGTCTATGGGACAGGGGTCTCTGGGGCCAACGTCCTGACTTTC. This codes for CASSQVYGTGVSGANVLTF.

The CDR3 bases are TGTGCCACCAGCAGAGATCAAGGGGTGACTGAAGCTTTCTTT. It translates to CATSRDQGVTEAFF. The chain joins TRBV15 to TRBJ1-1, with TRBD1 as a possible D gene (5 bases). The germline V gene has CDR1 LNHNV and CDR2 YYDKDF (reference sequence). The V gene lost 0 bases and the J gene lost 5 bases, with 10 bases spanning the gap. CDR3 length: 14 amino acids.

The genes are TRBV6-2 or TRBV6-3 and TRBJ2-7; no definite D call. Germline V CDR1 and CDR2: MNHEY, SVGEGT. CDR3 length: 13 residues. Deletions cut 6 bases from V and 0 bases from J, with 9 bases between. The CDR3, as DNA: TGTGCCAGCAGCATCTGGAGCTCCTACGAGCAGTACTTC. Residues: CASSIWSSYEQYF.

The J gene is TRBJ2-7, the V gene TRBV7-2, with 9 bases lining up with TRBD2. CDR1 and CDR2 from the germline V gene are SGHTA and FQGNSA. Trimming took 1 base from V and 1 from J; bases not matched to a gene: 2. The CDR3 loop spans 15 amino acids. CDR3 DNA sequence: TGTGCCAGCAGCTTAGTCAGCGGGGGGTCCTACGAGCAGTACTTC. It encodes CASSLVSGGSYEQYF. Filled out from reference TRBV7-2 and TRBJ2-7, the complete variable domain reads GAGVSQSPSNKVTEKGKDVELRCDPISGHTALYWYRQSLGQGLEFLIYFQGNSAPDKSGLPSDRFSAERTGGSVSTLTIQRTQQEDSAVYLCASSLVSGGSYEQYFGPGTRLTVT.

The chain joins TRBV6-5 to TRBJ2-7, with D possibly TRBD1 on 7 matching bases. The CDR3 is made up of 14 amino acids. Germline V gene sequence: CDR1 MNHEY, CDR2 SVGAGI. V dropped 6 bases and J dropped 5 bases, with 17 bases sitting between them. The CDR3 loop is CASRATGRLDEQYF. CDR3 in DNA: TGTGCCAGCAGGGCGACAGGGAGGCTGGACGAGCAGTACTTC.

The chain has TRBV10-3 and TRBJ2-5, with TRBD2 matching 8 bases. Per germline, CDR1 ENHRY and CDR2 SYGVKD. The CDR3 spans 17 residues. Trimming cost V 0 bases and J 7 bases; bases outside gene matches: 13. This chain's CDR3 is CAISESMLAGPGRTQYF. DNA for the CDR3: TGTGCCATCAGTGAGTCGATGCTAGCGGGCCCCGGAAGGACCCAGTACTTC.

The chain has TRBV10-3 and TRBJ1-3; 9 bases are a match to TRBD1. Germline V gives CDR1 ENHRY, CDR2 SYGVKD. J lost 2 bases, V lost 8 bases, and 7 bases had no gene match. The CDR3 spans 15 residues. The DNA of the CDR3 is TGTGCCATCCTGGACAGGGGTCGCACTGGAAACACCATATATTTT. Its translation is CAILDRGRTGNTIYF.

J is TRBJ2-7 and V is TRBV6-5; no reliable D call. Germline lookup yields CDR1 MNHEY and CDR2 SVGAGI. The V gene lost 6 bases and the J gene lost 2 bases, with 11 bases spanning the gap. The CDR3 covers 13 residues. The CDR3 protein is CASSSNFPYEQYF. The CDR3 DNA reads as TGTGCCAGCAGCTCCAACTTTCCCTACGAGCAGTACTTC.

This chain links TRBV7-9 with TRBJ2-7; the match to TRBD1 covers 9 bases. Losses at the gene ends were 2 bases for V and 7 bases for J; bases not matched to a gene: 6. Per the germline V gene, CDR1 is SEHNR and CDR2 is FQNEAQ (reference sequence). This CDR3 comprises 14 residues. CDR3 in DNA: TGTGCCAGCAGCTTAACAGGGGGCGCGGGGGAGCAGTACTTC. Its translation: CASSLTGGAGEQYF. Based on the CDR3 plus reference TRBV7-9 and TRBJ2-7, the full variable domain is DTGVSQNPRHKITKRGQNVTFRCDPISEHNRLYWYRQTLGQGPEFLTYFQNEAQLEKSRLLSDRFSAERPKGSFSTLEIQRTEQGDSAMYLCASSLTGGAGEQYFGPGTRLTVT.

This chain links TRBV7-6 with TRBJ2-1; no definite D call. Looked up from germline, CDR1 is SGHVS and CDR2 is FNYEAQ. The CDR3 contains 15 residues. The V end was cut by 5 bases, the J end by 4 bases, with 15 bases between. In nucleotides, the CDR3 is TGTGCCAGCAGCCCAAAGCTATCCGTGTACAATGAGCAGTTCTTC. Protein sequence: CASSPKLSVYNEQFF.

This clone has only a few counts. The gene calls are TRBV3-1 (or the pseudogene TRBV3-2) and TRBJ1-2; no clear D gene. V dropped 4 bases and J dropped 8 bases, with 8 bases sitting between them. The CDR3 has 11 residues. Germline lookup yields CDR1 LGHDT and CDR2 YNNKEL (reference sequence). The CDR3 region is CASSRGRGYTF. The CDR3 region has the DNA TGTGCCAGCAGCCGCGGGAGGGGCTACACCTTC.

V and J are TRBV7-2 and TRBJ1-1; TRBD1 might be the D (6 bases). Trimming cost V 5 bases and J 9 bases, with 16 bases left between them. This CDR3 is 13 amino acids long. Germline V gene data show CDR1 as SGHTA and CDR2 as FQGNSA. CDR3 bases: TGTGCCAGCAGCCAAAACGACAGGCCGAAAGCTTTCTTT. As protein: CASSQNDRPKAFF.

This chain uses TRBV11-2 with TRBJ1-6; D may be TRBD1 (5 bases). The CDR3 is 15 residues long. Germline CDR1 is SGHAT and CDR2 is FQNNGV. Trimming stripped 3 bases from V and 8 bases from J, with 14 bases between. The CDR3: CASSFKTVPDSPLHF. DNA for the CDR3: TGTGCCAGCAGCTTCAAGACAGTACCTGATTCACCCCTCCACTTT.

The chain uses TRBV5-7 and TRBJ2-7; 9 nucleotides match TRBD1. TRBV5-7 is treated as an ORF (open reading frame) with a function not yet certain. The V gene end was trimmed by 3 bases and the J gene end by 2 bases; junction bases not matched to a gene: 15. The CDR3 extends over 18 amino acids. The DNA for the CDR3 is TGTGCCAGCAGCTGCACCTCCCAACAGGGGGCGGCGGCCTACGAGCAGTACTTC. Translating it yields CASSCTSQQGAAAYEQYF.

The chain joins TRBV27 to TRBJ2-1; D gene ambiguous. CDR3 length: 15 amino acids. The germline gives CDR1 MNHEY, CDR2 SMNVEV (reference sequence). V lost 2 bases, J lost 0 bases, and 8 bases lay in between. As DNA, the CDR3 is TGTGCCAGCAGTTTAGGGCAGTACTCCTACAATGAGCAGTTCTTC. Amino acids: CASSLGQYSYNEQFF.